One sample yielded the 15 T cell receptor beta chains listed below, sequenced in a study of a mutant IDH1 vaccine in newly diagnosed glioma. The method was immunoSEQ multiplex PCR; TCRdb's version includes in-frame clones alone and lacks a portion of them. The sample lists around 120,000 clones, roughly 75% seen once, with 5.5% in the top ten. Time point noted: week 11, during vaccination. Each dose of the vaccine consisted of 300 ug of mutant IDH1 20-mer peptide, with topical imiquimod. These receptors' antigens are unknown. The sequences come from PBMCs, collected from a glioma patient whose treatment included an IDH1 peptide vaccine. These receptors were taken from a man aged 40-49 years with glioma.

The CDR3 loop reads CASSFQGSSYGYTF. CDR3 DNA: TGTGCCAGCAGTTTCCAGGGGTCGTCCTATGGCTACACCTTC. The rearrangement joins TRBV6-5 to TRBJ1-2; weak D call: TRBD1 (6 bases). Per germline, CDR1 MNHEY and CDR2 SVGAGI. The CDR3 has 14 residues. With 4 bases removed from V and 4 bases from J, the gap between germline ends came to 13 bases.

The rearrangement joins TRBV12-5 to TRBJ2-3; 7 bases agree with TRBD2. The CDR3 is 16 amino acids. V shed 1 base and J 2 bases; nucleotides not matched to a gene: 6. CDR1 and CDR2 (germline): LGHNT, FRNRAP. CDR3: CASGLESSGSTDTQYF. DNA for the CDR3: TGTGCTAGTGGTTTGGAGTCTAGCGGATCCACAGATACGCAGTATTTT.

The rearrangement joins TRBV27 to TRBJ2-7; TRBD1 is a possible D gene (6 bases). CDR3 length: 16 residues. V was trimmed by 5 bases and J by 0 bases, leaving 17 bases between them. Looked up from germline, CDR1 is MNHEY and CDR2 is SMNVEV (reference sequence). DNA for the CDR3: TGTGCCAGCAGTCCACTACTGACAGGTATCTCCTACGAGCAGTACTTC. Translation: CASSPLLTGISYEQYF.

This clone showed up just once. The V gene is TRBV30, the J gene TRBJ2-5; D may match TRBD1 or TRBD2 (5 bases each). CDR1 GTSNPN and CDR2 SVGIG come from the germline V gene (reference sequence). The V gene lost 0 bases and the J gene lost 5 bases, with 10 bases spanning the gap. This CDR3 has 13 residues. CDR3 region: CAWSVRAGETQYF. DNA of the CDR3: TGTGCCTGGAGTGTGAGGGCAGGGGAGACCCAGTACTTC. Looking up the rest from reference TRBV30 and TRBJ2-5 gives the full variable domain: SQTIHQWPATLVQPVGSPLSLECTVEGTSNPNLYWYRQAAGRGLQLLFYSVGIGQISSEVPQNLSASRPQDRQFILSSKKLLLSDSGFYLCAWSVRAGETQYFGPGTRLLVL.

This chain's CDR3 is CAWSARGRGGNQPQHF. The CDR3, as DNA: TGTGCCTGGAGTGCACGGGGGAGGGGTGGCAATCAGCCCCAGCATTTT. The V gene is TRBV30, the J gene TRBJ1-5, with D possibly being TRBD1 (5 bases). This CDR3 region has 16 residues. Germline-derived CDR1 and CDR2 are GTSNPN and SVGIG (reference sequence). Trimming shortened V by 1 base and J by 2 bases, and 15 bases separated the two germline ends.

For the CDR3, the DNA is TGCGCCAGCAGCCAAGTCAAGAGGGGGCGCGACTACACCTTC. Translated: CASSQVKRGRDYTF. The chain couples TRBV4-3 to TRBJ1-2; TRBD1 matches 7 bases. V lost 1 base to trimming and J lost 10 bases; unmatched junction nucleotides: 9. This CDR3 is built from 14 residues. Germline V gene lookup returns CDR1 LGHNA and CDR2 YSLEER.

CDR3 nucleotides: TGCGCCAGCAGCCAAGAGACAGGGTTTCGCACAGATACGCAGTATTTT. Translated, it gives CASSQETGFRTDTQYF. The chain uses TRBV4-1 and TRBJ2-3, with 7 nucleotides matching TRBD1. Germline CDR1 and CDR2: MGHRA and YSYEKL. The CDR3 sequence is 16 residues long. After removal of 0 bases from V and 1 base from J, the junction contained 4 bases not matched to a gene.

The chain combines TRBV6-5 with TRBJ1-6, with D perhaps matching TRBD1 (6 bases). CDR3 length: 14 residues. Trimming removed 2 bases at V and 10 bases at J, with 12 bases between. Germline lookup yields CDR1 MNHEY and CDR2 SVGAGI. CDR3 nucleotide sequence: TGTGCCAGCAGTTACACAGGGATGAACTCACCCCTCCACTTT. It is translated as CASSYTGMNSPLHF.

V is TRBV7-3 and J is TRBJ1-1; D gene ambiguous. This CDR3 is built from 13 residues. V lost 3 bases and J 4 bases, leaving 9 bases between the germline ends. Germline V gives CDR1 SGHTA, CDR2 FQGTGA. The CDR3: CASSLGGRTEAFF. DNA of the CDR3: TGTGCCAGCAGCTTGGGAGGCCGCACTGAAGCTTTCTTT.

This clone was picked up one time. The chain has TRBV29-1 and TRBJ2-7; D is unclear. The CDR3 covers 11 residues. The germline gives CDR1 SQVTM, CDR2 ANQGSEA. The V end lost 5 bases, the J end lost 3 bases, and 8 bases lay between the germline ends. The CDR3 reads CSVRDSYEQYF. The CDR3 nucleotides read TGCAGCGTTCGAGATAGCTACGAGCAGTACTTC.

This clone was detected only once. This chain links TRBV11-3 with TRBJ2-7; D assignment may be TRBD1 or TRBD2 (7 bases each). In germline, CDR1 is SGHNT, CDR2 YENEEA. This CDR3 has 14 residues. Trimming removed 4 bases at V and 5 bases at J, with 15 bases between. In DNA form, the CDR3 reads TGTGCCAGCAGCTCAGGGGGGGGAGCCGACGAGCAGTACTTC. Translated: CASSSGGGADEQYF.

CDR3 bases: TGTGCCAGCAGCCAATGGGACAGGGCCGACTACGAGCAGTACTTC. It is translated as CASSQWDRADYEQYF. The chain carries TRBV4-2 and TRBJ2-7, with 9 positions matching TRBD1. The V segment lost 2 bases and the J segment 3 bases; nucleotides outside the gene matches: 5. This CDR3 region has 15 residues. Germline CDR1 LGHNA, CDR2 YNFKEQ.

This clone was observed a few times. The chain links TRBV11-2 to TRBJ2-3; D gene uncertain. The ends were cut back, 5 bases at V and 4 bases at J, with 10 bases in the middle. There are 13 residues in the CDR3. Germline assignment: CDR1 SGHAT and CDR2 FQNNGV. This chain's CDR3 is CASSILFPDTQYF. Written as DNA, the CDR3 is TGTGCCAGCAGCATCCTATTCCCAGATACGCAGTATTTT.

The CDR3 spells CASSDSKAVVGRETYEQYF. Here the CDR3 DNA reads TGTGCCAGCAGTGACTCGAAAGCGGTCGTAGGACGGGAGACCTACGAGCAGTACTTC. The V gene is TRBV6-4, the J gene TRBJ2-7; TRBD2 might be the D (6 bases). Germline-derived CDR1 and CDR2 are MRHNA and SNTAGT. The CDR3 is 19 amino acids. V was clipped by 0 bases and J by 2 bases, with 23 bases between them.

The chain employs TRBV5-6 and TRBJ2-7, with 7 positions matching TRBD2. Germline-derived CDR1 and CDR2 are SGHDT and YYEEEE. V lost 1 base, J lost 7 bases, and 2 bases stayed unmatched. CDR3 size: 12 residues. The CDR3 coding sequence is TGTGCCAGCAGCTTGAGGGGAGGGGAGCAGTACTTC. It translates to CASSLRGGEQYF. Supplemented by reference TRBV5-6 and TRBJ2-7, the full variable domain reads DAGVTQSPTHLIKTRGQQVTLRCSPKSGHDTVSWYQQALGQGPQFIFQYYEEEERQRGNFPDRFSGHQFPNYSSELNVNALLLGDSALYLCASSLRGGEQYFGPGTRLTVT.